The 11 T cell receptor beta chains presented below share a single source sample, sequenced in a study of blood T cell repertoires in COVID-19. The table came from immunoSEQ multiplex PCR; TCRdb's copy has only in-frame clones and leaves some out. The table records under 300,000 clones, around 80% of them present only once. The specimen sequenced was peripheral blood. These receptors originate from a woman aged 18-35 years with acute or convalescent COVID-19.

This sequence joins TRBV6-6 and TRBJ2-3; 8 nucleotides align to TRBD1. Germline-derived CDR1 and CDR2 are MNHNY and SVGAGI (reference sequence). Trimming cost V 8 bases and J 5 bases; bases outside gene matches: 15. The CDR3 runs to 16 residues. The CDR3: CASGKEGQGARDTQYF. CDR3 DNA sequence: TGTGCCAGCGGAAAAGAGGGGCAGGGGGCAAGAGATACGCAGTATTTT.

This clone was seen a few times. The gene calls are TRBV28 and TRBJ1-4; perhaps TRBD1 as D (5 bases). CDR1 and CDR2 (germline): MDHEN, SYDVKM. The V gene lost 8 bases and the J gene lost 3 bases, with 16 bases spanning the gap. The CDR3 is 15 amino acids. Here the CDR3 DNA reads TGTGCCAGCGCCGAGCTGGGGGGAGCTAATGAAAAACTGTTTTTT. Translating gives CASAELGGANEKLFF.

This clone was detected once. V gene TRBV11-2 combines with J gene TRBJ1-6; D might be TRBD1 (6 bases). The V and J ends lost 5 bases and 7 bases respectively, with 18 bases between them. The CDR3 covers 16 residues. Germline V lookup: CDR1 SGHAT, CDR2 FQNNGV. CDR3 sequence: CASSLRSGGGNSPLHF. In nucleotides, the CDR3 is TGTGCCAGCAGCCTTAGGTCGGGGGGCGGGAATTCACCCCTCCACTTT.

Points on this clone: Other DNA sequences in this specimen translate into the identical CDR3. The chain recombines TRBV5-4 with TRBJ2-5; 9 positions agree with TRBD1. This CDR3 has 14 amino acids. With 2 bases clipped from V and 5 bases from J, the junction kept 4 bases outside the gene matches. CDR1 and CDR2 from the germline V gene are SGHNT and YYREEE (reference sequence). CDR3 region: CASSLQGALETQYF. The CDR3 DNA reads TGTGCCAGCAGCTTACAGGGGGCTTTGGAGACCCAGTACTTC.

This clone was picked up a small number of times. The J gene is TRBJ2-3, the V gene TRBV10-3; TRBD2 might be the D (6 bases). This CDR3 comprises 15 residues. V shed 3 bases and J shed 6 bases, with 16 bases lying between them. Germline CDR1 reads ENHRY; CDR2 reads SYGVKD. CDR3 DNA sequence: TGTGCCATCAGTGACGTAGCGAGGGAGGCCGATACGCAGTATTTT. This codes for CAISDVAREADTQYF.

This chain connects TRBV18 to TRBJ2-7; 10 nucleotides match TRBD2. The J segment lost 2 bases and the V segment lost 3 bases, leaving 7 bases of the junction unmatched. From germline, CDR1 is KGHSH and CDR2 LQKENI. The CDR3 consists of 16 residues. The chain's CDR3 is CASSPQSGRGPYEQYF. DNA for the CDR3: TGTGCCAGCTCACCCCAGAGCGGGAGGGGTCCCTACGAGCAGTACTTC.

This clone has more than one count but fewer than ten. The V gene is TRBV5-6, the J gene TRBJ2-4; D unresolved. The V end lost 3 bases, the J end lost 3 bases, and 4 bases lay between the germline ends. Looked up from germline, CDR1 is SGHDT and CDR2 is YYEEEE. The CDR3 loop spans 12 amino acids. The CDR3 sequence: CASSSLKNIQYF. The CDR3 DNA reads as TGTGCCAGCAGCTCTCTCAAAAACATTCAGTACTTC.

This sequence joins TRBV5-6 and TRBJ2-1, with 9 positions matching TRBD2. Germline lookup yields CDR1 SGHDT and CDR2 YYEEEE. CDR3 length: 15 residues. Trimming at V came to 0 bases and at J to 4 bases, leaving 2 bases not matched to a gene. The CDR3 DNA reads as TGTGCCAGCAGCTTGGGGCTAGCGGGGTACAATGAGCAGTTCTTC. Translating gives CASSLGLAGYNEQFF.

The chain couples TRBV4-3 to TRBJ2-1; unclear D gene. The length of the CDR3 is 14 residues. Germline lookup yields CDR1 LGHNA and CDR2 YSLEER. Trimming stripped 4 bases from V and 6 bases from J, with 13 bases between. In nucleotides, the CDR3 is TGCGCCAGCAGCCGACTTAGCACGGTCAATGAGCAGTTCTTC. Amino acids: CASSRLSTVNEQFF.

This clone was detected once. The rearrangement uses TRBV18 and TRBJ2-7; weak D call: TRBD1 (6 bases). V gave up 3 bases and J gave up 1 base, with 10 bases separating them. Germline CDR1 reads KGHSH; CDR2 reads LQKENI. The CDR3 has 14 residues. The CDR3 sequence: CASSPDSASYEQYF. The CDR3 DNA reads as TGTGCCAGCTCACCGGACAGTGCATCCTACGAGCAGTACTTC.

This chain joins TRBV19 and TRBJ2-4; TRBD2 matches at 14 bases. Germline V gene sequence: CDR1 LNHDA, CDR2 SQIVND (reference sequence). With V trimmed by 5 bases and J by 1 base, 4 bases remained unmatched. The CDR3 spans 17 residues. CDR3 nucleotides: TGTGCCAGTAGTTTCCGACTAGCGGGAGGGGCCAAAAACATTCAGTACTTC. Amino acid sequence: CASSFRLAGGAKNIQYF.